A selection of T cell receptor beta chains follows, all from one sample in a study of blood T cell repertoires in COVID-19. Profiling relied on immunoSEQ multiplex PCR, and the TCRdb table lists in-frame clones only, not all of them. The profile shows some 230,000 clones, 75% to 90% of them singletons. The sequenced sample consisted of peripheral blood. Receptors were obtained from a man aged 25 to 45 who had recovered from COVID-19. Both conserved end residues are part of each CDR3. Fields, in order: clone size, V gene, D gene, J gene, CDR3 protein, CDR3 DNA. The D gene is left open where the match is weak. Rows may omit the clone size; those that give it use once, few, many or a size class.

abundance: -
v_gene: TRBV7-7
d_gene: TRBD2
j_gene: TRBJ2-5
CDR3aa: CASSPGRGGEFETQYF
CDR3nt: TGTGCCAGCAGCCCCGGGCGGGGGGGCGAATTTGAGACCCAGTACTTC

abundance: -
v_gene: TRBV2
d_gene: -
j_gene: TRBJ2-1
CDR3aa: CAREGIGNEQFF
CDR3nt: TGTGCCAGGGAGGGAATAGGCAATGAGCAGTTCTTC

abundance: -
v_gene: TRBV2
d_gene: -
j_gene: TRBJ1-6
CDR3aa: CASSETFREDSPLHF
CDR3nt: TGTGCCAGCAGTGAAACGTTCAGGGAGGATTCACCCCTCCACTTT

abundance: -
v_gene: TRBV29-1
d_gene: -
j_gene: TRBJ1-1
CDR3aa: CSVDTARGSEAFF
CDR3nt: TGCAGCGTTGATACGGCTCGCGGCTCTGAAGCTTTCTTT

abundance: once
v_gene: TRBV5-1
d_gene: -
j_gene: TRBJ2-5
CDR3aa: CASSLGQRETQYF
CDR3nt: TGCGCCAGCAGCTTGGGACAAAGAGAGACCCAGTACTTC

abundance: -
v_gene: TRBV19
d_gene: TRBD1
j_gene: TRBJ2-1
CDR3aa: CASSIGQGILDEQFF
CDR3nt: TGTGCCAGTAGTATCGGACAGGGGATTTTGGATGAGCAGTTCTTC

abundance: -
v_gene: TRBV25-1
d_gene: -
j_gene: TRBJ1-5
CDR3aa: CASSEWGPDQPQHF
CDR3nt: TGTGCCAGCAGTGAGTGGGGGCCCGATCAGCCCCAGCATTTT

abundance: -
v_gene: TRBV6-5
d_gene: -
j_gene: TRBJ2-2
CDR3aa: CASRTGTLDAGELFF
CDR3nt: TGTGCCAGCAGGACCGGGACTCTCGATGCCGGGGAGCTGTTTTTT

abundance: -
v_gene: TRBV19
d_gene: -
j_gene: TRBJ1-5
CDR3aa: CASSIPGKGQPQHF
CDR3nt: TGTGCCAGTAGTATACCCGGGAAAGGGCAGCCCCAGCATTTT

abundance: once
v_gene: TRBV4-3
d_gene: -
j_gene: TRBJ1-2
CDR3aa: CASSQVAAGVYGYTF
CDR3nt: TGCGCCAGCAGCCAAGTCGCTGCAGGGGTCTATGGCTACACCTTC

abundance: -
v_gene: TRBV2
d_gene: -
j_gene: TRBJ2-1
CDR3aa: CASRNIAGNEQFF
CDR3nt: TGTGCCAGCAGAAATATCGCGGGCAATGAGCAGTTCTTC

abundance: -
v_gene: TRBV6-1
d_gene: -
j_gene: TRBJ1-1
CDR3aa: CASSELGANTEAFF
CDR3nt: TGTGCCAGCAGTGAATTGGGGGCGAACACTGAAGCTTTCTTT

abundance: few
v_gene: TRBV6-6
d_gene: -
j_gene: TRBJ2-7
CDR3aa: CASTYDTLSYEQYF
CDR3nt: TGTGCCAGCACCTACGACACCCTCTCCTACGAGCAGTACTTC

abundance: -
v_gene: TRBV27
d_gene: TRBD1
j_gene: TRBJ2-7
CDR3aa: CASSSQGALEQYF
CDR3nt: TGTGCCAGCAGTTCGCAGGGGGCGTTAGAGCAGTACTTC

abundance: -
v_gene: TRBV4-1
d_gene: TRBD1
j_gene: TRBJ2-1
CDR3aa: CASSREGQGSNEQFF
CDR3nt: TGCGCCAGCAGCCGAGAGGGACAGGGGAGCAATGAGCAGTTCTTC

abundance: -
v_gene: TRBV19
d_gene: TRBD1
j_gene: TRBJ1-5
CDR3aa: CASSIGQGAIQPQHF
CDR3nt: TGTGCCAGTAGTATCGGACAGGGGGCCATACAGCCCCAGCATTTT

abundance: once
v_gene: TRBV29-1
d_gene: TRBD1
j_gene: TRBJ2-1
CDR3aa: CSGTGTGYNEQFF
CDR3nt: TGCAGCGGTACCGGGACAGGGTACAATGAGCAGTTCTTC

abundance: -
v_gene: TRBV24-1
d_gene: -
j_gene: TRBJ2-2
CDR3aa: CATSEDYGTDNTGELFF
CDR3nt: TGTGCCACCAGCGAGGACTACGGGACAGACAATACCGGGGAGCTGTTTTTT

abundance: -
v_gene: TRBV5-1
d_gene: -
j_gene: TRBJ2-5
CDR3aa: CASSLLSGKETQYF
CDR3nt: TGCGCCAGCAGCTTGCTTAGCGGAAAAGAGACCCAGTACTTC

abundance: -
v_gene: TRBV3-1/TRBV3-2
d_gene: TRBD2
j_gene: TRBJ2-1
CDR3aa: CASSLTSGVVNEQFF
CDR3nt: TGTGCCAGCAGCCTGACTAGCGGGGTAGTGAATGAGCAGTTCTTC

abundance: -
v_gene: TRBV18
d_gene: -
j_gene: TRBJ1-5
CDR3aa: CASSAVHTGQRNQPQHF
CDR3nt: TGTGCCAGCTCAGCGGTACACACTGGACAGCGCAATCAGCCCCAGCATTTT

abundance: -
v_gene: TRBV4-3
d_gene: TRBD1
j_gene: TRBJ1-1
CDR3aa: CASSLQPDRAMNTEAFF
CDR3nt: TGCGCCAGCAGCCTTCAACCGGACAGGGCCATGAACACTGAAGCTTTCTTT

abundance: -
v_gene: TRBV24-1
d_gene: -
j_gene: TRBJ2-3
CDR3aa: CATSDLTRDFSTDTQYF
CDR3nt: TGTGCCACCAGTGATCTGACGAGAGACTTCAGCACAGATACGCAGTATTTT

abundance: -
v_gene: TRBV6-6
d_gene: TRBD2
j_gene: TRBJ2-7
CDR3aa: CASSLRRGGARTYEQYF
CDR3nt: TGTGCCAGCAGTCTCCGCCGGGGGGGGGCCCGCACCTACGAGCAGTACTTC

abundance: many
v_gene: TRBV19
d_gene: -
j_gene: TRBJ1-6
CDR3aa: CASRRGPLGNSPLHF
CDR3nt: TGTGCCAGTAGGCGGGGGCCCTTGGGTAATTCACCCCTCCACTTT

abundance: -
v_gene: TRBV19
d_gene: TRBD1
j_gene: TRBJ1-1
CDR3aa: CASRVGQKRKAFF
CDR3nt: TGTGCCAGTAGGGTGGGACAGAAAAGGAAAGCTTTCTTT

abundance: -
v_gene: TRBV11-2
d_gene: TRBD1
j_gene: TRBJ2-7
CDR3aa: CASSPGTGDPHEQYF
CDR3nt: TGTGCCAGCAGCCCCGGGACAGGAGACCCCCACGAGCAGTACTTC

abundance: -
v_gene: TRBV4-2
d_gene: TRBD1
j_gene: TRBJ1-2
CDR3aa: CASSQDKGAGRGYTF
CDR3nt: TGTGCCAGCAGCCAAGATAAGGGGGCAGGGCGAGGCTACACCTTC

abundance: -
v_gene: TRBV29-1
d_gene: -
j_gene: TRBJ2-7
CDR3aa: CSVEVWDGSYEQYF
CDR3nt: TGCAGCGTTGAGGTGTGGGACGGGAGCTACGAGCAGTACTTC

abundance: few
v_gene: TRBV6-4
d_gene: TRBD1
j_gene: TRBJ1-6
CDR3aa: CASTGQGLVKSSYNSPLHF
CDR3nt: TGTGCCAGCACCGGACAGGGCCTAGTGAAGAGCTCCTATAATTCACCCCTCCACTTT

abundance: -
v_gene: TRBV5-8
d_gene: TRBD1
j_gene: TRBJ1-1
CDR3aa: CASSWDRGVNTEAFF
CDR3nt: TGTGCCAGCAGCTGGGACAGGGGGGTAAACACTGAAGCTTTCTTT

abundance: -
v_gene: TRBV6-5
d_gene: -
j_gene: TRBJ1-4
CDR3aa: CASSPPGGYEKLFF
CDR3nt: TGTGCCAGCAGTCCCCCGGGGGGATACGAAAAACTGTTTTTT

abundance: -
v_gene: TRBV21-1
d_gene: -
j_gene: TRBJ2-7
CDR3aa: CASSNISFGRLGYEQYF
CDR3nt: TGTGCCAGCAGCAATATAAGTTTCGGCAGGCTCGGCTACGAGCAGTACTTC

abundance: -
v_gene: TRBV10-3
d_gene: TRBD1
j_gene: TRBJ1-1
CDR3aa: CAISPETGGTEAFF
CDR3nt: TGTGCCATCAGCCCTGAGACAGGGGGCACTGAAGCTTTCTTT

abundance: many
v_gene: TRBV7-8
d_gene: -
j_gene: TRBJ1-1
CDR3aa: CASRPEEAVRTEAFF
CDR3nt: TGTGCCAGCAGACCCGAGGAGGCAGTCAGGACTGAAGCTTTCTTT

abundance: -
v_gene: TRBV4-3
d_gene: TRBD1
j_gene: TRBJ2-7
CDR3aa: CASSQDRGQWEQYF
CDR3nt: TGCGCCAGCAGCCAAGACAGGGGGCAATGGGAGCAGTACTTC

abundance: -
v_gene: TRBV19
d_gene: -
j_gene: TRBJ1-1
CDR3aa: CASSIMSGVNTEAFF
CDR3nt: TGTGCCAGTAGTATAATGTCAGGGGTTAACACTGAAGCTTTCTTT

abundance: -
v_gene: TRBV15
d_gene: TRBD2
j_gene: TRBJ2-1
CDR3aa: CATSRPAGGYEQFF
CDR3nt: TGTGCCACCAGCAGACCGGCGGGGGGGTATGAGCAGTTCTTC

abundance: -
v_gene: TRBV10-1
d_gene: -
j_gene: TRBJ1-1
CDR3aa: CASSDEAPNTEAFF
CDR3nt: TGCGCCAGCAGTGATGAGGCCCCGAACACTGAAGCTTTCTTT

abundance: few
v_gene: TRBV6-5
d_gene: TRBD1
j_gene: TRBJ1-1
CDR3aa: CASSPDRVRTEAFF
CDR3nt: TGTGCCAGCAGCCCCGACAGGGTCCGGACTGAAGCTTTCTTT

abundance: -
v_gene: TRBV15
d_gene: -
j_gene: TRBJ1-5
CDR3aa: CATSSPTGHNQPQHF
CDR3nt: TGTGCCACCAGCAGTCCTACAGGGCACAATCAGCCCCAGCATTTT

abundance: -
v_gene: TRBV2
d_gene: TRBD1
j_gene: TRBJ2-7
CDR3aa: CAKAAGDRANYEQYF
CDR3nt: TGTGCCAAGGCGGCAGGCGACAGGGCAAATTACGAGCAGTACTTC